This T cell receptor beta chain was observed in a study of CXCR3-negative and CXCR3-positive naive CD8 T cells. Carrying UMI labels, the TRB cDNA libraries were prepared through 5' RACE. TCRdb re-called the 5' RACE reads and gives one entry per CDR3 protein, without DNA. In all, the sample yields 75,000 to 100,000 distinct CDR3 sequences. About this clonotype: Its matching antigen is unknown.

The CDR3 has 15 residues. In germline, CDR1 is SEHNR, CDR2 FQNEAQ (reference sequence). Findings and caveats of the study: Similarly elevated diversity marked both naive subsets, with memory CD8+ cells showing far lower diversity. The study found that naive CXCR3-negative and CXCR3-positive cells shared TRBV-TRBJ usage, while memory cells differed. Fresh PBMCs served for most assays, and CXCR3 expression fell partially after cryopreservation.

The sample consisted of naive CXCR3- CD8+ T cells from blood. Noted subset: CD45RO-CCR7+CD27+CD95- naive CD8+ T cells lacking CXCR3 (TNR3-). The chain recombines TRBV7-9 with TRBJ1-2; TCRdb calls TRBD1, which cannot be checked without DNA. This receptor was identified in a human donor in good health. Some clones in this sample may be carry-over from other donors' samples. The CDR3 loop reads CASSLLIRDWYGYTF. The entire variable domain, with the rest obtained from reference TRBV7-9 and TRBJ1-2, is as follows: DTGVSQNPRHKITKRGQNVTFRCDPISEHNRLYWYRQTLGQGPEFLTYFQNEAQLEKSRLLSDRFSAERPKGSFSTLEIQRTEQGDSAMYLCASSLLIRDWYGYTFGSGTRLTVV.